This TCR beta chain comes out of a study of blood T cell repertoires in COVID-19. Across the whole study: T cells, B-cell-depleted T cells, or PBMCs supplied cDNA or gDNA.

Original data processing: How many nucleated cells were present was estimated from reference gene primer amplification. The assay was immunoSEQ multiplex PCR, and TCRdb's table has in-frame clones only and misses some. V, J and clone size derive from that table, while D and trimming were established from the DNA sequence. The sample consists of roughly 230,000 clones, approximately 81% of them appearing once. Germline V gene data show CDR1 as LNHDA and CDR2 as SQIVND (reference sequence). V shed 6 bases and J 8 bases; nucleotides not matched to a gene: 4. This CDR3 comprises 14 residues. Specimen: peripheral blood. This chain uses TRBV19 with TRBJ1-6; 10 bases map to TRBD1. The source of this sequence is a woman aged 80 or older with acute or convalescent COVID-19. CDR3 residues: CASRETGGYSPLHF. The DNA of the CDR3 is TGTGCCAGTAGGGAGACAGGGGGCTATTCACCCCTCCACTTT.